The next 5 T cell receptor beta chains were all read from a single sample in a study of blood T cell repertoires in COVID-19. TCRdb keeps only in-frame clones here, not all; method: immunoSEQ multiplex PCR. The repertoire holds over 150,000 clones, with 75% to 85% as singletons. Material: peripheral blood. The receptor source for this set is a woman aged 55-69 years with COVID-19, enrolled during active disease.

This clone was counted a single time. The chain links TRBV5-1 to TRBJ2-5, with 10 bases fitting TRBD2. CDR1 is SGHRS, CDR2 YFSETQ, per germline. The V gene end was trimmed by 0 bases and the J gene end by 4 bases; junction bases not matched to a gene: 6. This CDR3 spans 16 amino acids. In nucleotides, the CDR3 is TGCGCCAGCAGCTTGGAGATAGCGGGAGGAGGAGAGACCCAGTACTTC. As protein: CASSLEIAGGGETQYF. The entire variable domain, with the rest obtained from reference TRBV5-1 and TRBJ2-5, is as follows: KAGVTQTPRYLIKTRGQQVTLSCSPISGHRSVSWYQQTPGQGLQFLFEYFSETQRNKGNFPGRFSGRQFSNSRSEMNVSTLELGDSALYLCASSLEIAGGGETQYFGPGTRLLVL.

The CDR3 DNA sequence: TGTGCCAGCAGCAAATGGTACCTTCGGCCCTGGGGGGGCCGAGAGACCCAGTACTTC. The encoded protein is CASSKWYLRPWGGRETQYF. The rearrangement uses TRBV21-1 and TRBJ2-5; the D call TRBD2 from the table was never checked on the DNA. TRBV21-1 is flagged as a pseudogene. This CDR3 contains 19 residues.

The CDR3 DNA reads TGTGCCAGCAGGCCAAGCAGGGGGAACTATGGCTACACCTTC. Its protein is CASRPSRGNYGYTF. The chain joins TRBV11-2 to TRBJ1-2; 7 nucleotides align to TRBD1. V was pared by 6 bases and J by 2 bases, with 6 bases of the junction left unmatched. The CDR3 has 14 residues. Germline CDR1 SGHAT, CDR2 FQNNGV.

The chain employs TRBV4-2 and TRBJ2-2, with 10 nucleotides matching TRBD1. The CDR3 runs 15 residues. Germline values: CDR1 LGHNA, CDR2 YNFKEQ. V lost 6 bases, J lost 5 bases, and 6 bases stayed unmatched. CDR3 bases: TGTGCCAGCAGTTTCCCGGGACAGGGGACCGGGGAGCTGTTTTTT. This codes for CASSFPGQGTGELFF.

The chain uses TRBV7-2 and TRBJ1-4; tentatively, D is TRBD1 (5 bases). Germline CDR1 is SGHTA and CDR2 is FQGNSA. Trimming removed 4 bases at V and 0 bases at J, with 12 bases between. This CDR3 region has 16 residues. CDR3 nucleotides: TGTGCCAGCAGCTGGTTTGGGACTTCAACTAATGAAAAACTGTTTTTT. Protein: CASSWFGTSTNEKLFF. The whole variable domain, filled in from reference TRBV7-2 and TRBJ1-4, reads GAGVSQSPSNKVTEKGKDVELRCDPISGHTALYWYRQSLGQGLEFLIYFQGNSAPDKSGLPSDRFSAERTGGSVSTLTIQRTQQEDSAVYLCASSWFGTSTNEKLFFGSGTQLSVL.